This T cell receptor (beta chain) was captured by sequencing in a study of post-analysis software for immune sequencing data. Study information: Progressive-relapsing, secondary progressive and relapsing-remitting multiple sclerosis were among the disease courses included. The study, taken as a whole, reports: Controls showed significantly higher normalized Chao1 diversity than did multiple sclerosis patients. A few TRBV segments (TRBV5-6, TRBV5-1 and TRBV20-1 among them) occurred more frequently in patients than in controls.

The CDR3 spans 15 residues. V gave up 1 base and J gave up 2 bases, with 9 bases separating them. Germline lookup yields CDR1 SGHTA and CDR2 FQGNSA. Prepared libraries of TCR beta cDNA carried unique molecular identifiers. T cells numbering roughly 1 to 10 million yielded some 520,000 cDNA molecules. TCRdb re-derived calls from the PCR reads in MiXCR, one entry per CDR3 protein. The sample has 350,000 to 450,000 distinct CDR3 sequences, around a third seen once. Details on this clonotype: Its antigen remains unidentified.

This TCR came from a girl aged 5-17 years with multiple sclerosis. The sequenced material came from blood. The gene calls are TRBV7-2 and TRBJ2-1, with D uncertain. CDR3 in DNA: TGTGCCAGCAGCTTAGGATGGGGAACCTACAATGAGCAGTTCTTC. Encoded protein: CASSLGWGTYNEQFF.